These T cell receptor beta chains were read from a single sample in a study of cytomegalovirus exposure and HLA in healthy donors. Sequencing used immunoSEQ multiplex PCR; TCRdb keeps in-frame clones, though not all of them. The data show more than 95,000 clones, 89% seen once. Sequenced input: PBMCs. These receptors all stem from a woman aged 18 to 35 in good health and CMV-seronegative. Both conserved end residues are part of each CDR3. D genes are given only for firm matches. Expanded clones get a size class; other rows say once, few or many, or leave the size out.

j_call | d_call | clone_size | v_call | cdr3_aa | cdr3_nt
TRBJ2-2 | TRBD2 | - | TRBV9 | CASSVGLAGRDGELFF | TGTGCCAGCAGCGTAGGACTAGCGGGGAGAGACGGGGAGCTGTTTTTT
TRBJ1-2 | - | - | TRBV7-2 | CASSPGLTYGYTF | TGTGCCAGCAGCCCGGGACTGACCTATGGCTACACCTTC
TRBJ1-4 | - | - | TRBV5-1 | CASSLDRRPNEKLFF | TGCGCCAGCAGCTTGGACAGGAGACCTAATGAAAAACTGTTTTTT
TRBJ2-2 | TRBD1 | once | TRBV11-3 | CASSLERTGGNTGELFF | TGTGCCAGCAGCTTAGAGCGGACAGGGGGCAACACCGGGGAGCTGTTTTTT
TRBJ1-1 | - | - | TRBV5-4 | CASSPGVFGAEAFF | TGTGCCAGCAGCCCGGGGGTTTTCGGGGCTGAAGCTTTCTTT
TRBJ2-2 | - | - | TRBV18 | CASSPTELNTGELFF | TGTGCCAGCTCACCAACAGAATTGAACACCGGGGAGCTGTTTTTT
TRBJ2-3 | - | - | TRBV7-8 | CASSPWGVAELHTDTQYF | TGTGCCAGCAGCCCTTGGGGAGTAGCGGAGCTACACACAGATACGCAGTATTTT
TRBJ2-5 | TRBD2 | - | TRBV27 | CASSLGGGYQETQYF | TGTGCCAGCAGTTTAGGGGGGGGTTACCAAGAGACCCAGTACTTC
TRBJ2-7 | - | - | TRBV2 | CATTGWIGASYEQYF | TGTGCCACGACCGGGTGGATAGGGGCGTCCTACGAGCAGTACTTC
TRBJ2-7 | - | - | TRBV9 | CASSVAAGTGSYEQYF | TGTGCCAGCAGCGTAGCGGCCGGGACTGGCTCCTACGAGCAGTACTTC
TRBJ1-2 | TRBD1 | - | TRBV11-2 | CASSSSGRGRKDYGYTF | TGTGCCAGCAGCTCGAGCGGCAGGGGGCGTAAGGATTATGGCTACACCTTC
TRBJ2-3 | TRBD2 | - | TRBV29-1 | CSVGGGLSGASTDTQYF | TGCAGCGTCGGAGGGGGTCTTAGCGGGGCTAGCACAGATACGCAGTATTTT
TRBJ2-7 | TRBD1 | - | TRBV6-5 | CASSYSRTGSGYEQYF | TGTGCCAGCAGTTACTCCCGGACAGGGTCGGGCTACGAGCAGTACTTC
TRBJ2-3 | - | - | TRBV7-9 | CASSPRATDTQYF | TGTGCCAGCAGCCCCCGCGCCACAGATACGCAGTATTTT
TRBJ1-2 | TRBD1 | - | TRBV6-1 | CASSHRGYGYTF | TGTGCCAGCTCGCACAGGGGCTATGGCTACACCTTC
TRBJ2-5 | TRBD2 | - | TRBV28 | CASVLGLAGETQYF | TGTGCCAGCGTCCTGGGGCTAGCGGGAGAGACCCAGTACTTC
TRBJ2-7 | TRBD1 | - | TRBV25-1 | CASSPIGTGIYEQYF | TGTGCCAGCAGCCCCATCGGGACAGGAATCTACGAGCAGTACTTC
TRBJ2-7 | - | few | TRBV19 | CASSIGASTEQYF | TGTGCCAGTAGTATAGGGGCAAGCACCGAGCAGTACTTC
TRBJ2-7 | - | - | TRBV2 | CASRSSGNSYEQYF | TGTGCCAGCAGGTCAAGCGGAAATTCCTACGAGCAGTACTTC
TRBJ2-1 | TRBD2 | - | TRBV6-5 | CASSYSASGRFREQFF | TGTGCCAGCAGTTACTCGGCTAGCGGGAGGTTTAGGGAGCAGTTCTTC
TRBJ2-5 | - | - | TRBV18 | CASSTIGGTAETQYF | TGTGCCAGCTCAACAATAGGCGGGACAGCGGAGACCCAGTACTTC
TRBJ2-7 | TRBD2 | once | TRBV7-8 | CASSRTSQGGYEQYF | TGTGCCAGCAGCCGGACCTCGCAGGGAGGGTACGAGCAGTACTTC
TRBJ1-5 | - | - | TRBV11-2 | CASSLDRNQPQHF | TGTGCCAGCAGCCTCGACAGGAATCAGCCCCAGCATTTT
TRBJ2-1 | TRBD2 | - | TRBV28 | CASRKLADAYNEQFF | TGTGCCAGCAGGAAACTAGCGGACGCATACAATGAGCAGTTCTTC
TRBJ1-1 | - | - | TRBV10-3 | CAISELGGNTEAFF | TGTGCCATCAGTGAGTTGGGGGGAAACACTGAAGCTTTCTTT
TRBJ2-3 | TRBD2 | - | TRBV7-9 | CASSLVRGGVDTQYF | TGTGCCAGCAGCTTAGTTCGCGGGGGGGTAGATACGCAGTATTTT
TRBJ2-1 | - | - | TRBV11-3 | CASSPSIGSYNEQFF | TGTGCCAGCAGCCCCTCTATCGGGTCCTACAATGAGCAGTTCTTC
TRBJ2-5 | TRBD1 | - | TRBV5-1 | CASSLLGQGAWPETQYF | TGCGCCAGCAGCTTGCTCGGACAGGGGGCGTGGCCCGAGACCCAGTACTTC
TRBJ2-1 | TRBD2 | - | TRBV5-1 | CASTIAGLPNEQFF | TGCGCCAGCACCATAGCGGGCCTCCCCAATGAGCAGTTCTTC
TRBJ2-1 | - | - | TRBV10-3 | CAISETAYNEQFF | TGTGCCATCAGTGAAACAGCTTACAATGAGCAGTTCTTC
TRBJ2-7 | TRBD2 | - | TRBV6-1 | CASRWTSGTYEQYF | TGTGCCAGCAGGTGGACTAGCGGAACCTACGAGCAGTACTTC
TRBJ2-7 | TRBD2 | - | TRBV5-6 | CASSPGAGGSAEQYF | TGTGCCAGCAGCCCAGGAGCGGGAGGGTCCGCCGAGCAGTACTTC
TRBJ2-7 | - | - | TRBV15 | CATSRWEGETYEQYF | TGTGCCACCAGCAGGTGGGAGGGGGAAACCTACGAGCAGTACTTC
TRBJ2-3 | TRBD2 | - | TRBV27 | CASSLTSGSTDTQYF | TGTGCCAGCAGTTTAACTAGCGGGAGCACAGATACGCAGTATTTT
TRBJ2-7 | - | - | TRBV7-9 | CASSLAGGPYEQYF | TGTGCCAGCAGCTTAGCGGGAGGTCCCTACGAGCAGTACTTC
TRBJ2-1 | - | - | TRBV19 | CASSISGGAYNEQFF | TGTGCCAGTAGTATCTCGGGGGGCGCCTACAATGAGCAGTTCTTC
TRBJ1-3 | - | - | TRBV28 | CASSPRRNTIYF | TGTGCCAGCAGTCCTAGAAGAAACACCATATATTTT
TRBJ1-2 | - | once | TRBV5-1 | CASSFGGDSGYTF | TGCGCCAGCAGTTTCGGCGGGGACTCTGGCTACACCTTC
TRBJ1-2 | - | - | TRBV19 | CASRQQWGYTF | TGTGCCAGCCGACAGCAATGGGGCTACACCTTC
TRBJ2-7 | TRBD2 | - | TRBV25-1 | CASSDRSGSGYEQYF | TGTGCCAGCAGTGATCGGAGCGGGAGTGGGTACGAGCAGTACTTC
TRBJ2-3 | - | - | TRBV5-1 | CASSLAGTDTQYF | TGCGCCAGCAGCTTGGCAGGCACAGATACGCAGTATTTT
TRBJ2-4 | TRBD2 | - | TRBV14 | CASSQGGGWDFTRRGDIQYF | TGTGCCAGCAGCCAAGGCGGGGGGTGGGATTTTACTCGACGAGGGGACATTCAGTACTTC
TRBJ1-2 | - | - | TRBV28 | CASSPPTVNYGYTF | TGTGCCAGCAGCCCCCCCACAGTTAACTATGGCTACACCTTC
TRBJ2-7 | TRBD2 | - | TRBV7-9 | CASSPSGRYEQYF | TGTGCCAGCAGCCCTAGCGGGAGGTACGAGCAGTACTTC
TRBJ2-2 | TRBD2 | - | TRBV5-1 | CASSLPSGSLRGGELFF | TGCGCCAGCAGCTTGCCTAGCGGGAGTCTACGTGGCGGGGAGCTGTTTTTT
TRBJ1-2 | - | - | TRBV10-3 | CAISESEGNYGYTF | TGTGCCATCAGTGAGTCGGAGGGTAACTATGGCTACACCTTC
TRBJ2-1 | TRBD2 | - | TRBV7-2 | CASSSTSGSGEQFF | TGTGCCAGCAGCTCGACTAGCGGGAGTGGTGAGCAGTTCTTC
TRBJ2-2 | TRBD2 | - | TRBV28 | CASSFPLLAGGDTGELFF | TGTGCCAGCAGTTTCCCCCTACTAGCGGGAGGGGATACCGGGGAGCTGTTTTTT
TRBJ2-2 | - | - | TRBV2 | CASRATGVTGELFF | TGTGCCAGCAGGGCGACAGGAGTCACCGGGGAGCTGTTTTTT
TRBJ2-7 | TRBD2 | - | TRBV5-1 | CASSLGLAGGPQGEQYF | TGCGCCAGCAGCCTCGGACTAGCGGGAGGGCCCCAGGGCGAGCAGTACTTC
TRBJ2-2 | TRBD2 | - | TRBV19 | CASSGRGNTGELFF | TGTGCCAGTAGCGGGAGGGGGAACACCGGGGAGCTGTTTTTT
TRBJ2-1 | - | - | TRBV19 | CASSITPKTSGYRGNEQFF | TGTGCCAGTAGTATTACTCCCAAGACTAGCGGATACAGGGGGAATGAGCAGTTCTTC
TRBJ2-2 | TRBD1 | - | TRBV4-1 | CASSQGGQGAGELFF | TGCGCCAGCAGCCAGGGGGGACAGGGGGCCGGGGAGCTGTTTTTT